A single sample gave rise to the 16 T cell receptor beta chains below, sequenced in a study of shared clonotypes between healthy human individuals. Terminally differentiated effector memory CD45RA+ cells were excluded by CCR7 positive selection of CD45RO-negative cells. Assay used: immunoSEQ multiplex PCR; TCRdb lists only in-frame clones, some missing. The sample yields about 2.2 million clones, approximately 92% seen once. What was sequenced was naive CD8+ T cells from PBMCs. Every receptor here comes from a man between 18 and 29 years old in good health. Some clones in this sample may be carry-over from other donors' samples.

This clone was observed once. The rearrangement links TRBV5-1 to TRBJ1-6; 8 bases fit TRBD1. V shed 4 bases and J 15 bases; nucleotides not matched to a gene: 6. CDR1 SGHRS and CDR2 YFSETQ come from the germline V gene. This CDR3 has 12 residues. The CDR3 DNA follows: TGCGCCAGCAGCGCGACCGGGACAGGCCTCCACTTT. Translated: CASSATGTGLHF.

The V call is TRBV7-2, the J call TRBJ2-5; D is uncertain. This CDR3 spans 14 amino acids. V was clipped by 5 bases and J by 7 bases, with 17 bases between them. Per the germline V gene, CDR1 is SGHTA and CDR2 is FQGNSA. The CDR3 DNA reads TGTGCCAGCAGCCCCACCCGAATACGTGGGACCCAGTACTTC. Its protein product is CASSPTRIRGTQYF.

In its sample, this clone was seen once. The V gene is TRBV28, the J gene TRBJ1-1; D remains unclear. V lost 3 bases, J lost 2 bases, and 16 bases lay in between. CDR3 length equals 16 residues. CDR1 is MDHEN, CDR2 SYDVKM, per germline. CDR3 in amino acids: CASSFLAIGLNTEAFF. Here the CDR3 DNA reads TGTGCCAGCAGTTTTCTAGCAATCGGGTTAAACACTGAAGCTTTCTTT.

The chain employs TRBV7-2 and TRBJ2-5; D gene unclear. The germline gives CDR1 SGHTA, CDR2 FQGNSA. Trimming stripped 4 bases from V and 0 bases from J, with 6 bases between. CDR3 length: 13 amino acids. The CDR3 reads CASSYGYQETQYF. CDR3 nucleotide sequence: TGTGCCAGCAGCTACGGCTACCAAGAGACCCAGTACTTC.

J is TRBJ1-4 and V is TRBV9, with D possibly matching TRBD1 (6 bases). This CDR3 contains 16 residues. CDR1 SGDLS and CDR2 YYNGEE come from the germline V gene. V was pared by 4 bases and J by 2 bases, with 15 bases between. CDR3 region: CASSRTGFGTNEKLFF. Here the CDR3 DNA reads TGTGCCAGCAGCCGCACAGGGTTTGGGACTAATGAAAAACTGTTTTTT.

In nucleotides, the CDR3 is TGTGCCAGCAGGTCCTATGGGGGGGGCCCCTACGAGCAGTACTTC. It encodes CASRSYGGGPYEQYF. The chain recombines TRBV27 with TRBJ2-7, with a weak D call TRBD2 (7 bases). The CDR3 runs 15 residues. CDR1 MNHEY and CDR2 SMNVEV come from the germline V gene (reference sequence). V was shortened by 6 bases and J by 2 bases, with 17 bases between the two germline ends.

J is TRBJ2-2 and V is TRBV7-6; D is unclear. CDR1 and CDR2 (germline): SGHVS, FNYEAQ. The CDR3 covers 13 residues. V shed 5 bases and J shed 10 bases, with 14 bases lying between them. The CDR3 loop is CASSDVVRSELFF. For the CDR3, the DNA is TGTGCCAGCAGCGACGTTGTACGGTCGGAGCTGTTTTTT.

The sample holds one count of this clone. CDR3 coding DNA: TGTGCCAGCAGCTTGGGGGAACATAGTAGCGGCGGCAATGAGCAGTTCTTC. This gives the protein CASSLGEHSSGGNEQFF. The rearrangement joins TRBV5-5 to TRBJ2-1; D is perhaps TRBD2 (6 bases). Looked up from germline, CDR1 is SGHKS and CDR2 is YYEKEE (reference sequence). The CDR3 spans 17 residues. V lost 0 bases and J 6 bases, leaving 19 bases between the germline ends.

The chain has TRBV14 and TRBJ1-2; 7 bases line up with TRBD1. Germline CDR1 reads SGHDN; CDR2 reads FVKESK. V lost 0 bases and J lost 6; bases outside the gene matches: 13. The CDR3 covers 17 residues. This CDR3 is CASSQERQGVVGNGYTF. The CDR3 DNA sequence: TGTGCCAGCAGCCAAGAACGTCAGGGGGTAGTCGGTAATGGCTACACCTTC.

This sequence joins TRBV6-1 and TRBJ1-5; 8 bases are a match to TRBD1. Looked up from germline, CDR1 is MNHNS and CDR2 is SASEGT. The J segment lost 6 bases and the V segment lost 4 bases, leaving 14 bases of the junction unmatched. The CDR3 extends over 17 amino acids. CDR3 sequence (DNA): TGTGCCAGCAGTGGGGTTAAGGACAGGGCTTGGTTTCAGCCCCAGCATTTT. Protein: CASSGVKDRAWFQPQHF.

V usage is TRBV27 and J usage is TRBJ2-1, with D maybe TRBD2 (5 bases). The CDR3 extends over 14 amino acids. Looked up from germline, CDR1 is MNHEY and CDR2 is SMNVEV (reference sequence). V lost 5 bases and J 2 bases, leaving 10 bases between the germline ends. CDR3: CASSPRTAYNEQFF. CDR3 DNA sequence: TGTGCCAGCAGTCCACGGACTGCCTACAATGAGCAGTTCTTC.

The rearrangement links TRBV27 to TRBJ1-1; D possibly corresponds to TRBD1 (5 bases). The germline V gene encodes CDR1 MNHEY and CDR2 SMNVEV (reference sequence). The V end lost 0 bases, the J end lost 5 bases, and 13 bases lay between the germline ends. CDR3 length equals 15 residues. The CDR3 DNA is TGTGCCAGCAGTTTATCGCAGGGTAGTTTGACTGAAGCTTTCTTT. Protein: CASSLSQGSLTEAFF.

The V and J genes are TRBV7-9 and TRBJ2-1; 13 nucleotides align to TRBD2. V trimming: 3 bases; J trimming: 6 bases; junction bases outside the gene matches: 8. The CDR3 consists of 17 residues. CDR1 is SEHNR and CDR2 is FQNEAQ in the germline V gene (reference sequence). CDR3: CASSFYSGTSGTNEQFF. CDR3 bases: TGTGCCAGCAGCTTTTACTCCGGGACTAGCGGGACCAATGAGCAGTTCTTC. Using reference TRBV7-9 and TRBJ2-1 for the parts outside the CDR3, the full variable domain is DTGVSQNPRHKITKRGQNVTFRCDPISEHNRLYWYRQTLGQGPEFLTYFQNEAQLEKSRLLSDRFSAERPKGSFSTLEIQRTEQGDSAMYLCASSFYSGTSGTNEQFFGPGTRLTVL.

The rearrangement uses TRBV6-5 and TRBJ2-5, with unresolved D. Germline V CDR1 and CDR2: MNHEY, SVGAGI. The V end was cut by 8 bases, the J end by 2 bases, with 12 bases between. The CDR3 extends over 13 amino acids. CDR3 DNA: TGTGCCAGCTGCCCATTGGGTCAAGAGACCCAGTACTTC. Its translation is CASCPLGQETQYF.

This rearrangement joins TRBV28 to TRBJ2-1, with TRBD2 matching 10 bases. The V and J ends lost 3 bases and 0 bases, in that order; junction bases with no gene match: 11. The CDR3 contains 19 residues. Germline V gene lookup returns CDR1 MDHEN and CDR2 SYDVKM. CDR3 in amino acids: CASSFGLTSGRSSYNEQFF. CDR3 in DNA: TGTGCCAGCAGTTTCGGATTGACTAGCGGGCGAAGCTCCTACAATGAGCAGTTCTTC.

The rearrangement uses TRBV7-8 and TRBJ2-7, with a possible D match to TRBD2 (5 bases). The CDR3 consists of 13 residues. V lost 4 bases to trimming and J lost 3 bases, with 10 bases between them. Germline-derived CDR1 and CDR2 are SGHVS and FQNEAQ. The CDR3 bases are TGTGCCAGCAGCTCCGGACTCCTCTACGAGCAGTACTTC. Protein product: CASSSGLLYEQYF.